A selection of T cell receptor beta chains follows, all from one sample in a study of CD8 T cells in Susac syndrome. Each CDR3 protein gets one entry after TCRdb re-called the immunoSEQ multiplex PCR reads with MiXCR. Here the sample spans 150,000 or so distinct CDR3 sequences, roughly 94% being singletons. Sequenced material: CD8+ T cells from PBMCs. The receptors here all came from a human donor with multiple sclerosis. CDR3s include the opening cysteine and the closing phenylalanine or tryptophan. Fields, in order: J gene, D gene, V gene, clone size, CDR3 DNA, CDR3 protein. D genes are given only for firm matches. Clone size is not always given. Where it is, it says once, few, many or a class for expanded clones.

TRBJ2-5,.,TRBV7-9,.,TGTGCCAGCAAGACAGGCCAAGAGACCCAGTACTTC,CASKTGQETQYF
TRBJ2-1,.,TRBV12-3/TRBV12-4,.,TGTGCCAGCAGTCCCCAGGGAGGTCCCTACAATGAGCAGTTCTTC,CASSPQGGPYNEQFF
TRBJ2-1,.,TRBV20-1,.,TGCAGTGCTAGAGAAGCCGTATCTAATGAGCAGTTCTTC,CSAREAVSNEQFF
TRBJ1-3,.,TRBV20-1,.,TGCAGTGCTAGCGCCTCCCGGGGGGAATACGATGGAAACACCATATATTTT,CSASASRGEYDGNTIYF
TRBJ2-7,TRBD1,TRBV7-7,.,TGTGCTAGCAGCTCCCACAGGGGTAACGAGCAGTACTTC,CASSSHRGNEQYF
TRBJ2-5,TRBD2,TRBV29-1,.,TGCAGCGTTGAAGCCCAGGGACTAGCGGAGATCCCCGGGGAGACCCAGTACTTC,CSVEAQGLAEIPGETQYF
TRBJ2-1,.,TRBV11-2,.,TGTGCCAGCAGTCAACTAGTCCATGAGCAGTTCTTC,CASSQLVHEQFF
TRBJ1-2,.,TRBV15,.,TGTGCCACCAGCAGAGACCGAGGTTCCTACTATGGCTACACCTTC,CATSRDRGSYYGYTF
TRBJ2-7,.,TRBV20-1,.,TGCAGTGCTAGAGATCAGGAGGGGGCTTCCTACGAGCAGTACTTC,CSARDQEGASYEQYF
TRBJ1-2,.,TRBV19,.,TGTGCCAGCCTACAGGGAAACTATGGCTACACCTTC,CASLQGNYGYTF
TRBJ2-7,.,TRBV28,.,TGTGCCAGCAGGCCGGGACTCTCCTACGAGCAGTACTTC,CASRPGLSYEQYF
TRBJ1-6,.,TRBV13,once,TGTGCCAGCAGCCCGAGGGGGGATTCACCCCTCCACTTT,CASSPRGDSPLHF
TRBJ2-5,TRBD1,TRBV12-3/TRBV12-4,.,TGTGCCAGCAGCAAGACAGGGGGCCGAGAGACCCAGTACTTC,CASSKTGGRETQYF
TRBJ2-1,TRBD2,TRBV25-1,.,TGTGCCAGTCGCTGGAGCGGGGGTTACAATGAGCAGTTCTTC,CASRWSGGYNEQFF
TRBJ2-5,.,TRBV28,.,TGTGCCAGCAGTTTATCGTCCCTCACCAGCCAAGAGACCCAGTACTTC,CASSLSSLTSQETQYF
TRBJ2-7,.,TRBV12-3/TRBV12-4,.,TGTGCCAGCAGTTTCGGGTTCTCCTACGAGCAGTACTTC,CASSFGFSYEQYF
TRBJ1-2,.,TRBV5-1,.,TGCGCCAGCTCCTTGAGGGGCGTAGATGTCTACACCTTC,CASSLRGVDVYTF
TRBJ2-7,.,TRBV24-1,.,TGTGCCACCAGTGTCTTCCCCCTAGCGTGTGAGCAGTACTTC,CATSVFPLACEQYF
TRBJ2-1,TRBD2,TRBV9,.,TGTGCCAGCAGCGGGCCTAAACCCAGGGAGCGGGAGGGTGAGCAGTTCTTC,CASSGPKPREREGEQFF
TRBJ2-2,.,TRBV7-9,.,TGTGCCAGCAGCCTTTCGTGGGACACCACCGGGGAGCTGTTTTTT,CASSLSWDTTGELFF
TRBJ2-7,TRBD1,TRBV9,.,TGTGCCAGCAGCATCGGGGACAGGGTGACCTACGAGCAGTACTTC,CASSIGDRVTYEQYF
TRBJ1-5,.,TRBV28,few,TGTGCCAGCAGTTGGACAGAAAATCAGCCCCAGCATTTT,CASSWTENQPQHF
TRBJ2-1,.,TRBV7-3,.,TGTGCCAGCAGCCACCCCGGCAACAATGAGCAGTTCTTC,CASSHPGNNEQFF
TRBJ1-3,.,TRBV20-1,.,TGCAGTGCTAGAGGGACACCCTCAGGCTCTGGAAACACCATATATTTT,CSARGTPSGSGNTIYF
TRBJ2-4,.,TRBV2,.,TGTGCCAGCAGCGGGGATGTCCTACGGAACATTCAGTACTTC,CASSGDVLRNIQYF
TRBJ1-2,.,TRBV20-1,.,TGCAGTGCTCTTTTCAGGGAGTCGGATGGCTACACCTTC,CSALFRESDGYTF
TRBJ2-1,TRBD2,TRBV20-1,.,TGCAGTGCTAGTTACGGCGGGGGGTCCTACAATGAGCAGTTCTTC,CSASYGGGSYNEQFF
TRBJ2-7,TRBD1,TRBV28,.,TGTGCCAGCACCTTGGGACAGCAAACCTACGAGCAGTACTTC,CASTLGQQTYEQYF
TRBJ1-2,.,TRBV20-1,.,TGCAGTGCTAGACCTACCGTAGGCTATGGCTACACCTTC,CSARPTVGYGYTF
TRBJ2-7,.,TRBV7-6,once,TGTGCCAGCAGCCGGGAGCCCTACGAGCAGTACTTC,CASSREPYEQYF
TRBJ2-1,.,TRBV6-2/TRBV6-3,few,TGTGCCAGCAGTTTCACAAGTGAGCAGTTCTTC,CASSFTSEQFF
TRBJ2-1,.,TRBV7-9,.,TGTGCCAGCTATCCGGCTAGCCGCGCTATTGGTGAGCAGTTCTTC,CASYPASRAIGEQFF
TRBJ1-1,.,TRBV18,.,TGTGCCAGCTCCTCGCTGCTGAACACTGAAGCTTTCTTT,CASSSLLNTEAFF
TRBJ1-1,.,TRBV5-4,.,TGTGCCAGCAGCGGGGGGACCGGAGCTTTCTTT,CASSGGTGAFF
TRBJ1-2,.,TRBV4-1,few,TGCGCCAGCCGTCGTGGACCCGCGAATGGCTACACCTTC,CASRRGPANGYTF
TRBJ2-7,TRBD1,TRBV29-1,.,TGCAGCGTTGAAGCAAGGGGGCATGGGGACGAGCAGTACTTC,CSVEARGHGDEQYF
TRBJ2-7,TRBD1,TRBV27,.,TGTGCCAGCAGTTTACCAGACAGGGGTGTCTACGAGCAGTACTTC,CASSLPDRGVYEQYF
TRBJ1-2,.,TRBV2,.,TGTGCCAGCAGTCGGGCCAGGGCCTATGGCTACACCTTC,CASSRARAYGYTF
TRBJ2-3,.,TRBV7-9,.,TGTGCCAGCAGCGCCGCCCCCACGGGGGAGCATGATACGCAGTATTTT,CASSAAPTGEHDTQYF
TRBJ1-4,.,TRBV2,once,TGTGCCAGCACGCCGCCGGGGAATGAAAAACTGTTTTTT,CASTPPGNEKLFF
TRBJ1-5,.,TRBV9,.,TGTGCCAGCAGCGTAGGAGGGACGGGTCAGCCCCAGCATTTT,CASSVGGTGQPQHF
TRBJ1-1,TRBD1,TRBV29-1,.,TGCAGCGTCTCACAGGGGCAGGGCACTGAAGCTTTCTTT,CSVSQGQGTEAFF
TRBJ1-1,.,TRBV7-9,.,TGTGCCAGCAGTCAGACCCTTGAAGCTTTCTTT,CASSQTLEAFF
TRBJ1-5,TRBD1,TRBV3-1,.,TGTGCCAGCAGCCGTGACAGGGGATCACATCAGCCCCAGCATTTT,CASSRDRGSHQPQHF
TRBJ2-7,.,TRBV9,.,TGTGCCAGCGGGGCGGGGGCCGAGCAGTACTTC,CASGAGAEQYF
TRBJ1-6,.,TRBV7-9,.,TGTGCCAGCAGCATTTTGGGGGTTGAGGATTCACCCCTCCACTTT,CASSILGVEDSPLHF